This T cell receptor beta chain was captured in a study of T cell responses to AZD1222 COVID-19 vaccine. Findings and limits, study-wide: Unmutated variant regions are reportedly targeted by nearly half of spike-specific TCRs. Seropositive status at baseline applied to only a handful of AZD1222 recipients. Two doses of AZD1222 preceded a rise in Spike-specific TCR breadth and depth. Distributed over spike, vaccine-associated CD4 TCRs predominated at 160-218 and 743-854.

Germline CDR1 and CDR2: MNHEY and SVGAGI. The CDR3 has 12 amino acids. V gave up 2 bases and J gave up 4 bases, with 2 bases separating them. Produced via immunoSEQ multiplex PCR; TCRdb's table is partial and in-frame only. This sample yields nearly 110,000 clones, of which about 89% are seen a single time; under 7% belongs to the top ten. Details on this clone: Its antigen is as yet unknown.

This clonotype originated in an adult in good health. The specimen comprised peripheral blood, sampled on day 0 of AZD1222 vaccination. The chain employs TRBV6-5 and TRBJ2-2; unclear D gene. The CDR3 loop is CASSYRTGELFF. CDR3 nucleotides: TGTGCCAGCAGTTACCGCACCGGGGAGCTGTTTTTT.